The 3 T cell receptor beta chains reported below all come from one sample, sequenced in a study of T-cell reconstitution after alpha-beta-depleted transplantation in children. For TCRbeta, the library was prepared with unique molecular identifiers. TCRdb re-called the PCR reads with MiXCR, one entry per CDR3 protein. This sample carries more than 75,000 distinct CDR3 sequences, about 25% of them seen once, and the ten largest clones take 20% to 25%. The source material was PBMCs, sampled before TCRalphabeta/CD19-depleted stem cell transplant. Receptors originate from a boy younger than 10 with acute lymphoblastic leukemia, due to receive a stem cell transplant.

Ten or more counts support this clonotype. This sequence joins TRBV7-8 and TRBJ1-1, with D maybe TRBD1 (5 bases). The CDR3 is made up of 14 amino acids. Germline CDR1 is SGHVS and CDR2 is FQNEAQ. V was shortened by 1 base and J by 1 base, with 7 bases between the two germline ends. CDR3 sequence reads: CASSLDQGNTEAFF. The CDR3 region has the DNA TGTGCCAGCAGCTTAGACCAGGGGAACACTGAAGCTTTCTTT.

This clonotype was counted a few times. V usage is TRBV4-1 and J usage is TRBJ2-1, with TRBD2 identical over 7 bases. This CDR3 region has 18 residues. Unmatched junction bases numbered 15, after V lost 0 bases and J lost 7 bases. Germline V gene sequence: CDR1 MGHRA, CDR2 YSYEKL. CDR3 coding DNA: TGCGCCAGCAGCCAAGACCCCCTAGGGAGGGGCCAGGTGAATGAGCAGTTCTTC. Amino acids: CASSQDPLGRGQVNEQFF.

The V gene is TRBV2, the J gene TRBJ2-3; possibly TRBD1 or TRBD2 for D (5 bases each). CDR3 length equals 14 residues. Per germline, CDR1 SNHLY and CDR2 FYNNEI. V was cut by 2 bases and J by 6 bases, with 12 bases left in between. The CDR3 loop is CASSEMRGRDTQYF. CDR3 bases: TGTGCCAGCAGTGAAATGAGGGGCCGCGATACGCAGTATTTT.